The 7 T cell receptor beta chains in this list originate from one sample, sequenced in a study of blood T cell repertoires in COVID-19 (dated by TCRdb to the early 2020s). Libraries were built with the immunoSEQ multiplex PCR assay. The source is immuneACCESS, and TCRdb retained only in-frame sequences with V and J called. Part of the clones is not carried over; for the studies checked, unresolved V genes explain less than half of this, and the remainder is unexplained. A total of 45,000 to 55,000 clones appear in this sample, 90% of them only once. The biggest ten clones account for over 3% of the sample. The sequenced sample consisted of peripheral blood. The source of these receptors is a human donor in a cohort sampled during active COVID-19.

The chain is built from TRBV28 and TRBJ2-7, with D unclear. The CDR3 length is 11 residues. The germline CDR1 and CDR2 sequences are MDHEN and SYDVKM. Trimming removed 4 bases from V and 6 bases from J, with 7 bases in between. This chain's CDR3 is CASSSTGEQYF. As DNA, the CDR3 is TGTGCCAGCAGTTCCACCGGCGAGCAGTACTTC.

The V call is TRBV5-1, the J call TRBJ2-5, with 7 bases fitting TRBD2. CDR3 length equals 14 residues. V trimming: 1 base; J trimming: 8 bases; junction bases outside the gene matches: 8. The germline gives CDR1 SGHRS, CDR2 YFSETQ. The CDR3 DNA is TGCGCCAGCAGCTTGTTGGGGGGGAAAGGAACCCAGTACTTC. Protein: CASSLLGGKGTQYF.

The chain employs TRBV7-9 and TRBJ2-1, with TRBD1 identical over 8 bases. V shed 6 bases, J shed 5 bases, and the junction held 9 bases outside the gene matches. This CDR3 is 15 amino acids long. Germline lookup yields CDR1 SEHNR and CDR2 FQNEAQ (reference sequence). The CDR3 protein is CASREGRTGNNEQFF. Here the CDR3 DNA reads TGTGCCAGCAGGGAGGGGCGGACAGGGAACAATGAGCAGTTCTTC. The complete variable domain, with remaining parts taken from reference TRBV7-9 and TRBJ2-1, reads DTGVSQNPRHKITKRGQNVTFRCDPISEHNRLYWYRQTLGQGPEFLTYFQNEAQLEKSRLLSDRFSAERPKGSFSTLEIQRTEQGDSAMYLCASREGRTGNNEQFFGPGTRLTVL.

Here the CDR3 DNA reads TGCAGCGTTGTCCCCGGGGGGCCCTACAATGAGCAGTTCTTC. This sequence encodes CSVVPGGPYNEQFF. The chain combines TRBV29-1 with TRBJ2-1; maybe TRBD2 (7 bases). Germline assignment: CDR1 SQVTM and CDR2 ANQGSEA. Trimming removed 4 bases at V and 2 bases at J, with 12 bases between. This CDR3 spans 14 amino acids.

The CDR3: CASSPTGVLGGYTF. The CDR3 bases are TGTGCCAGCAGTCCGACAGGGGTTTTGGGGGGCTACACCTTC. This chain connects TRBV27 to TRBJ1-2, with 8 bases fitting TRBD1. The CDR3 consists of 14 residues. Germline lookup yields CDR1 MNHEY and CDR2 SMNVEV (reference sequence). The J segment lost 8 bases and the V segment lost 5 bases, leaving 10 bases of the junction unmatched.

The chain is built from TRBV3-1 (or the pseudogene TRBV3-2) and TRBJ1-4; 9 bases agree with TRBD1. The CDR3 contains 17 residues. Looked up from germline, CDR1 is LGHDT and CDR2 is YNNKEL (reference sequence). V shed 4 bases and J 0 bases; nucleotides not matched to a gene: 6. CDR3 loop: CASSPGTGIATNEKLFF. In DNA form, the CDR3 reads TGTGCCAGCAGCCCCGGGACAGGGATTGCAACTAATGAAAAACTGTTTTTT.

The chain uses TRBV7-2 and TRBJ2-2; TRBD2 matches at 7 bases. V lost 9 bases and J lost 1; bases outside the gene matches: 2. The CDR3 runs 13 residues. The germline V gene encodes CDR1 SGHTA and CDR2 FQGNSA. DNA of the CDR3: TGTGCCAGTAAGCGGGAGAACACCGGGGAGCTGTTTTTT. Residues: CASKRENTGELFF. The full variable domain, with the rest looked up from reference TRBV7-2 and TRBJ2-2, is GAGVSQSPSNKVTEKGKDVELRCDPISGHTALYWYRQSLGQGLEFLIYFQGNSAPDKSGLPSDRFSAERTGGSVSTLTIQRTQQEDSAVYLCASKRENTGELFFGEGSRLTVL.